Shown below are 15 T cell receptor beta chains from a single sample sequenced in a study of T cells in Graves' hyperthyroidism and ophthalmopathy. Amplification of TCR beta CDR3 regions used RNA as the template. First-round RT-PCR with HTBI primers amplified the TCR CDR3 region. TCRdb fed the multiplex PCR reads into MiXCR, producing one record per CDR3 protein. The sample lists approximately 360,000 distinct CDR3 sequences, 20% to 25% occurring once. The specimen was blood. The receptors derive from a man aged 50-59 years with Graves' hyperthyroidism.

This chain connects TRBV24-1 to TRBJ2-3, with unresolved D. This CDR3 comprises 15 residues. Per the germline V gene, CDR1 is KGHDR and CDR2 is SFDVKD. V was pared by 4 bases and J by 2 bases, with 12 bases between. The CDR3 DNA is TGTGCCACCAGTGAAAGTTACGGGTCCACAGATACGCAGTATTTT. Encoded protein: CATSESYGSTDTQYF.

The chain uses TRBV20-1 and TRBJ2-2; no reliable D call. Germline CDR1 DFQATT, CDR2 SNEGSKA (reference sequence). V was pared by 3 bases and J by 0 bases, with 5 bases between. The CDR3 contains 13 residues. The CDR3 protein is CSARGPNTGELFF. The CDR3 coding sequence is TGCAGTGCTAGGGGCCCGAACACCGGGGAGCTGTTTTTT.

This clonotype has only a few counts. CDR3 loop: CASSQWDGELFF. CDR3 coding DNA: TGTGCCAGCAGCCAGTGGGACGGGGAGCTGTTTTTT. The rearrangement links TRBV4-2 to TRBJ2-2; D unresolved. Germline V lookup: CDR1 LGHNA, CDR2 YNFKEQ. The V end lost 3 bases, the J end lost 7 bases, and 6 bases lay between the germline ends. This CDR3 has 12 residues.

This chain links TRBV20-1 with TRBJ2-3; the match to TRBD2 covers 8 bases. This CDR3 contains 15 residues. Germline-derived CDR1 and CDR2 are DFQATT and SNEGSKA (reference sequence). V lost 1 base and J lost 2; bases outside the gene matches: 5. The CDR3 sequence is CSARGDGRATDTQYF. CDR3 nucleotides: TGCAGTGCTAGAGGGGACGGGAGGGCCACAGATACGCAGTATTTT.

The chain joins TRBV3-1 to TRBJ2-3; TRBD2 matches at 7 bases. V trimming: 4 bases; J trimming: 4 bases; junction bases outside the gene matches: 2. Per germline, CDR1 LGHDT and CDR2 YNNKEL (reference sequence). The CDR3 is 13 residues long. The CDR3 is CASSRRGADTQYF. In DNA form, the CDR3 reads TGTGCCAGCAGCCGTCGGGGGGCAGATACGCAGTATTTT.

In its sample, this clonotype was seen a few times. The chain couples TRBV13 to TRBJ2-5; D gene uncertain. Germline V gene data show CDR1 as PRHDT and CDR2 as FYEKMQ (reference sequence). The CDR3 has 14 amino acids. The V and J ends lost 5 bases and 3 bases respectively, with 13 bases between them. CDR3 DNA: TGTGCCAGCAGCACCGCCTCGGATAAAGAGACCCAGTACTTC. Its translation is CASSTASDKETQYF.

This sequence joins TRBV12-3 or TRBV12-4 and TRBJ2-7; D perhaps matches TRBD1 (5 bases). V lost 0 bases and J 2 bases, leaving 8 bases between the germline ends. The CDR3 spans 14 residues. CDR3 region: CASSLAQATYEQYF. The DNA for the CDR3 is TGTGCCAGCAGTTTAGCACAGGCGACCTACGAGCAGTACTTC.

Notes on this clonotype: Because the CDR3 is missing its conserved closing phenylalanine or tryptophan, this is likely a read error. The chain is built from TRBV9 and TRBJ2-5; no firm D call. The CDR3 is 12 residues long. Germline values: CDR1 SGDLS, CDR2 YYNGEE. V was pared by 4 bases and J by 2 bases, with 6 bases between. CDR3 sequence reads: CASSRQQETQYS. In nucleotides, the CDR3 is TGTGCCAGCAGCCGACAACAAGAGACCCAGTACTCC.

The rearrangement links TRBV29-1 to TRBJ2-1; D remains ambiguous. The V gene's germline CDR1 is SQVTM and CDR2 ANQGSEA. CDR3 length equals 11 residues. Trimming took 0 bases from V and 9 from J, leaving 6 bases between them. In nucleotides, the CDR3 is TGCAGCGTTGAAGATCTTCCTGAGCAGTTCTTC. Translated, it gives CSVEDLPEQFF.

The chain uses TRBV20-1 and TRBJ2-3; no clear D gene. V lost 3 bases and J lost 8, with 15 bases in between. This CDR3 comprises 13 residues. Germline-derived CDR1 and CDR2 are DFQATT and SNEGSKA (reference sequence). The CDR3 spells CSASLSGLVTQYF. The CDR3 DNA reads TGCAGTGCTAGTTTGAGTGGGCTAGTTACGCAGTATTTT.

This clonotype has just a few counts. This chain joins TRBV20-1 and TRBJ2-5; TRBD2 agrees at 7 bases. J was trimmed by 4 bases and V by 5 bases; bases with no gene match: 19. This CDR3 region has 17 residues. Germline V gene lookup returns CDR1 DFQATT and CDR2 SNEGSKA (reference sequence). DNA for the CDR3: TGCAGTGCTGGGAGGGTCGGGGCAGGAGGCCTCGGAGAGACCCAGTACTTC. The encoded protein is CSAGRVGAGGLGETQYF.

This clonotype was seen more than once but under ten times. The chain combines TRBV7-9 with TRBJ2-5; D is ambiguous. This CDR3 has 12 residues. Trimming shortened V by 4 bases and J by 2 bases, and 5 bases separated the two germline ends. Germline loops: CDR1 SEHNR, CDR2 FQNEAQ (reference sequence). CDR3 loop: CASSSSQETQYF. The CDR3 bases are TGTGCCAGCAGCTCCTCTCAAGAGACCCAGTACTTC. The variable domain in full, with the rest retrieved from reference TRBV7-9 and TRBJ2-5, is DTGVSQNPRHKITKRGQNVTFRCDPISEHNRLYWYRQTLGQGPEFLTYFQNEAQLEKSRLLSDRFSAERPKGSFSTLEIQRTEQGDSAMYLCASSSSQETQYFGPGTRLLVL.

This clonotype was found many times. The gene calls are TRBV11-1 and TRBJ2-1; D not certain. The length of the CDR3 is 17 residues. The germline gives CDR1 SGHAT, CDR2 FQDESV (reference sequence). With 6 bases removed from V and 0 bases from J, the gap between germline ends came to 18 bases. CDR3 residues: CASSLRVRDSSYNEQFF. CDR3 DNA sequence: TGTGCCAGCAGTCTAAGGGTTAGGGATAGCTCCTACAATGAGCAGTTCTTC.

This clonotype was recorded many times. An end of the junction does not agree with germline; a read error may underlie this. This chain uses TRBV12-3 or TRBV12-4 with TRBJ2-1; D is perhaps TRBD1 or TRBD2 (6 bases each). The CDR3 has 13 residues. The chain's CDR3 is CASSLGGGNEQFF. CDR3 nucleotides: TGTGCCAGCAGCTTAGGAGGGGGCAATGAGCAGTTCTTC.

This clonotype came up a few times. This sequence joins TRBV19 and TRBJ2-3, with 8 nucleotides matching TRBD1. The germline CDR1 and CDR2 sequences are LNHDA and SQIVND (reference sequence). The CDR3 has 15 residues. V was pared by 7 bases and J by 4 bases, with 10 bases of the junction left unmatched. Here the CDR3 DNA reads TGTGCCAGTAACGCACGGACAGGGCAAGCAGATACGCAGTATTTT. Protein product: CASNARTGQADTQYF.